Below, 25 T cell receptor beta chains from the same sample are listed, as sequenced in a study of cytomegalovirus exposure and HLA in healthy donors. Both 60 Vbeta primers and 13 Jbeta primers went into the PCR. Produced via immunoSEQ multiplex PCR; TCRdb's table is partial and in-frame only. This sample yields more than 80,000 clones, of which about four fifths are seen a single time; 3% to 4.5% belongs to the top ten. The sample consisted of PBMCs. The receptors here all came from a female donor in good health and CMV-seropositive.

The rearrangement uses TRBV28 and TRBJ2-1, with TRBD1 identical over 8 bases. CDR1 is MDHEN and CDR2 is SYDVKM in the germline V gene. This CDR3 region has 14 residues. V trimming: 6 bases; J trimming: 6 bases; junction bases outside the gene matches: 7. The CDR3 coding sequence is TGTGCCAGCAGCCCAGGACAGGGTGTCAATGAGCAGTTCTTC. This gives the protein CASSPGQGVNEQFF.

The chain couples TRBV6-5 to TRBJ2-7, with TRBD2 identical over 9 bases. The germline CDR1 and CDR2 sequences are MNHEY and SVGAGI. The CDR3 is 16 residues long. The V gene end was trimmed by 3 bases and the J gene end by 3 bases; junction bases not matched to a gene: 9. Here the CDR3 DNA reads TGTGCCAGCAGTTATTCCTGGCTAGCGGGAAACTACGAGCAGTACTTC. Its translation: CASSYSWLAGNYEQYF.

This chain uses TRBV6-5 with TRBJ2-7, with D tentatively TRBD2 (6 bases). Germline assignment: CDR1 MNHEY and CDR2 SVGAGI. With 4 bases removed from V and 0 bases from J, the gap between germline ends came to 13 bases. This CDR3 is 15 amino acids long. CDR3 amino acids: CASSSRGASSYEQYF. Here the CDR3 DNA reads TGTGCCAGCAGTTCTCGCGGGGCTAGCTCCTACGAGCAGTACTTC.

The CDR3 DNA follows: TGTGCCAGCAGCTTAGGGGATGGACAGGGTCATTCACCCCTCCACTTT. Translated, it gives CASSLGDGQGHSPLHF. The genes are TRBV7-9 and TRBJ1-6, with 8 bases aligning to TRBD1. Germline loops: CDR1 SEHNR, CDR2 FQNEAQ (reference sequence). V shed 1 base, J shed 8 bases, and the junction held 7 bases outside the gene matches. This CDR3 is 16 amino acids long.

This chain uses TRBV4-1 with TRBJ2-2; TRBD1 agrees at 7 bases. V gave up 1 base and J gave up 5 bases; unmatched junction bases: 4. The length of the CDR3 is 15 residues. Germline V lookup: CDR1 MGHRA, CDR2 YSYEKL. The CDR3 is CASSQGPGGTGELFF. The DNA for the CDR3 is TGCGCCAGCAGCCAAGGTCCAGGGGGAACCGGGGAGCTGTTTTTT.

The V call is TRBV7-2, the J call TRBJ2-3; D gene uncertain. Germline values: CDR1 SGHTA, CDR2 FQGNSA. This CDR3 spans 15 amino acids. Trimming shortened V by 2 bases and J by 1 base, and 10 bases separated the two germline ends. The CDR3, as DNA: TGTGCCAGCAGCTTACTCGACTTGGGCACAGATACGCAGTATTTT. This sequence encodes CASSLLDLGTDTQYF.

The gene calls are TRBV2 and TRBJ1-3; 7 bases line up with TRBD1. CDR3 length: 14 amino acids. With 8 bases clipped from V and 4 bases from J, the junction kept 8 bases outside the gene matches. Per the germline V gene, CDR1 is SNHLY and CDR2 is FYNNEI. The CDR3 is CASYETGTGNTIYF. CDR3 nucleotides: TGTGCCAGCTATGAGACAGGGACCGGAAACACCATATATTTT. Complete variable domain (other parts from reference TRBV2 and TRBJ1-3): EPEVTQTPSHQVTQMGQEVILRCVPISNHLYFYWYRQILGQKVEFLVSFYNNEISEKSEIFDDQFSVERPDGSNFTLKIRSTKLEDSAMYFCASYETGTGNTIYFGEGSWLTVV.

The rearrangement joins TRBV6-5 to TRBJ1-4; possibly TRBD1 for D (6 bases). V was clipped by 6 bases and J by 4 bases, with 12 bases between them. From germline, CDR1 is MNHEY and CDR2 SVGAGI. This CDR3 is 14 amino acids long. The CDR3 coding sequence is TGTGCCAGCAGAACAGGGTATCATAATGAAAAACTGTTTTTT. Translated, it gives CASRTGYHNEKLFF.

This clone has just one count. V usage is TRBV19 and J usage is TRBJ2-2; D uncertain. The V gene's germline CDR1 is LNHDA and CDR2 SQIVND (reference sequence). V was clipped by 5 bases and J by 6 bases, with 10 bases between them. This CDR3 comprises 13 residues. The CDR3, as DNA: TGTGCCAGTAGTCAGGCCGTAGCCGGGGAGCTGTTTTTT. Protein sequence: CASSQAVAGELFF. The complete variable domain, with remaining parts taken from reference TRBV19 and TRBJ2-2, reads DGGITQSPKYLFRKEGQNVTLSCEQNLNHDAMYWYRQDPGQGLRLIYYSQIVNDFQKGDIAEGYSVSREKKESFPLTVTSAQKNPTAFYLCASSQAVAGELFFGEGSRLTVL.

The chain employs TRBV11-2 and TRBJ2-7; D may be TRBD2 (5 bases). Germline V gives CDR1 SGHAT, CDR2 FQNNGV. V dropped 0 bases and J dropped 7 bases, with 16 bases sitting between them. The CDR3 consists of 15 residues. The CDR3 is CASSLDLAGLSEQYF. The CDR3, as DNA: TGTGCCAGCAGCTTAGATCTAGCTGGGTTGTCGGAGCAGTACTTC.

On this clone itself: At one end, the junction sequence differs from germline, possibly due to a read error. V and J are TRBV6-1 and TRBJ1-5; no reliable D call. Germline loops: CDR1 MNHNS, CDR2 SASEGT. The CDR3 runs to 15 residues. The chain's CDR3 is CASSEARISSQPQHF. The CDR3 nucleotides read TGTGCCAGCAGTGAAGCCAGGATAAGCAGTCAGCCCCAGCATTTT.

This clone was recorded only once. The J gene is TRBJ1-3, the V gene TRBV5-1; D perhaps matches TRBD1 (5 bases). V lost 6 bases, J lost 1 base, and 11 bases lay in between. CDR1 is SGHRS and CDR2 is YFSETQ in the germline V gene. This CDR3 comprises 14 residues. CDR3 residues: CASKGILSGNTIYF. The CDR3 DNA sequence: TGCGCCAGCAAGGGGATATTGTCTGGAAACACCATATATTTT.

The gene calls are TRBV11-2 and TRBJ2-3; 13 positions agree with TRBD2. The CDR3 runs to 17 residues. Germline CDR1 and CDR2: SGHAT and FQNNGV. J was trimmed by 6 bases and V by 7 bases; bases with no gene match: 13. The CDR3 loop is CASILVGGLAGTDTQYF. Here the CDR3 DNA reads TGTGCCAGCATCCTAGTGGGGGGACTAGCGGGGACCGATACGCAGTATTTT.

The rearrangement joins TRBV4-1 to TRBJ2-5; D might be TRBD2 (6 bases). Trimming stripped 4 bases from V and 1 base from J, with 7 bases between. The CDR3 runs to 13 residues. Germline V gene data show CDR1 as MGHRA and CDR2 as YSYEKL. The CDR3 protein is CASSRLVQETQYF. CDR3 nucleotide sequence: TGCGCCAGCAGCCGACTAGTCCAAGAGACCCAGTACTTC.

The chain has TRBV5-6 and TRBJ1-5; 7 positions match TRBD1. CDR3 length: 13 residues. Germline loops: CDR1 SGHDT, CDR2 YYEEEE. V shed 5 bases and J 6 bases; nucleotides not matched to a gene: 5. CDR3 region: CASSPGGGQPQHF. The CDR3 nucleotides read TGTGCCAGCAGTCCAGGGGGAGGTCAGCCCCAGCATTTT.

The genes are TRBV6-5 and TRBJ1-2, with a weak D call TRBD1 (6 bases). Germline-derived CDR1 and CDR2 are MNHEY and SVGAGI. The length of the CDR3 is 16 residues. The V and J ends lost 1 base and 5 bases respectively, with 17 bases between them. CDR3 region: CASSYFSGGVGYGYTF. DNA for the CDR3: TGTGCCAGCAGTTACTTCTCGGGGGGCGTGGGGTATGGCTACACCTTC.

The chain links TRBV29-1 to TRBJ1-1; unclear D gene. The CDR3 has 12 residues. V was shortened by 4 bases and J by 2 bases, with 8 bases between the two germline ends. Germline V CDR1 and CDR2: SQVTM, ANQGSEA. The CDR3 region has the DNA TGCAGCGTTGCAAGCCTAAACACTGAAGCTTTCTTT. It specifies CSVASLNTEAFF.

This clone appeared once. The chain joins TRBV9 to TRBJ2-2, with 10 bases aligning to TRBD1. V gave up 4 bases and J gave up 3 bases; unmatched junction bases: 12. From germline, CDR1 is SGDLS and CDR2 YYNGEE. The CDR3 consists of 18 residues. CDR3: CASSSGQGETRYTGELFF. The CDR3 nucleotides read TGTGCCAGCAGCTCCGGACAGGGGGAGACTAGATACACCGGGGAGCTGTTTTTT.

The chain links TRBV5-5 to TRBJ1-5; the match to TRBD1 covers 7 bases. This CDR3 is built from 18 residues. Trimming took 1 base from V and 0 from J; bases not matched to a gene: 10. Germline assignment: CDR1 SGHKS and CDR2 YYEKEE (reference sequence). In DNA, the CDR3 is TGTGCCAGCAGCTTGTACAGGGGCGACAGCGTTAGCAATCAGCCCCAGCATTTT. Translation: CASSLYRGDSVSNQPQHF.

This clone has a single count. V usage is TRBV6-1 and J usage is TRBJ2-1; 8 positions match TRBD2. Looked up from germline, CDR1 is MNHNS and CDR2 is SASEGT. Unmatched junction bases numbered 5, after V lost 7 bases and J lost 6 bases. There are 13 residues in the CDR3. CDR3 sequence: CASMASGFNEQFF. CDR3 sequence (DNA): TGTGCCAGCATGGCTAGCGGGTTCAATGAGCAGTTCTTC.

This clone was observed a single time. The chain employs TRBV7-2 and TRBJ2-5; tentatively, D is TRBD2 (6 bases). Trimming stripped 5 bases from V and 5 bases from J, with 15 bases between. From germline, CDR1 is SGHTA and CDR2 FQGNSA. The CDR3 sequence is 14 residues long. CDR3 protein: CASSLGLLVETQYF. In nucleotides, the CDR3 is TGTGCCAGCAGCCTGGGACTGCTAGTGGAGACCCAGTACTTC. Based on the CDR3 plus reference TRBV7-2 and TRBJ2-5, the full variable domain is GAGVSQSPSNKVTEKGKDVELRCDPISGHTALYWYRQSLGQGLEFLIYFQGNSAPDKSGLPSDRFSAERTGGSVSTLTIQRTQQEDSAVYLCASSLGLLVETQYFGPGTRLLVL.

V usage is TRBV29-1 and J usage is TRBJ2-3; tentative D call: TRBD1 (5 bases). Trimming left V 3 bases short and J 4 bases short, with 14 bases between. This CDR3 region has 14 residues. Germline-derived CDR1 and CDR2 are SQVTM and ANQGSEA. CDR3 in DNA: TGCAGCGTTGACGAAGGGGTCTTGCCAGATACGCAGTATTTT. Amino acids: CSVDEGVLPDTQYF.

The V and J genes are TRBV5-1 and TRBJ1-6; D uncertain. CDR1 and CDR2 (germline): SGHRS, YFSETQ. The CDR3 contains 14 residues. Trimming removed 3 bases at V and 7 bases at J, with 11 bases between. CDR3 in amino acids: CASSSASENSPLHF. The DNA of the CDR3 is TGCGCCAGCAGCTCTGCATCTGAGAATTCACCCCTCCACTTT.

The J gene is TRBJ1-5, the V gene TRBV19, with TRBD1 as a possible D gene (6 bases). Germline V gene sequence: CDR1 LNHDA, CDR2 SQIVND (reference sequence). CDR3 length: 15 amino acids. Trimming left V 1 base short and J 5 bases short, with 12 bases between. The CDR3 DNA reads TGTGCCAGTAGTATAGTGAAGGGGGGGTATCAGCCCCAGCATTTT. Translated, it gives CASSIVKGGYQPQHF.

This clone was picked up a small number of times. The chain uses TRBV6-5 and TRBJ2-7; D is unclear. The CDR3 spans 8 residues. Germline values: CDR1 MNHEY, CDR2 SVGAGI. V was cut by 11 bases and J by 7 bases, with 6 bases left in between. For the CDR3, the DNA is TGTGCCTTACAGGAGCAGTACTTC. Amino acids: CALQEQYF.